This T cell receptor beta chain derives from a study of shared clonotypes between healthy human individuals. On the study more broadly: The donors, two women and a few men, were aged 18 to 49. Broader study findings: The small donor group covered limited genetic and exposure diversity.

The V and J ends lost 3 bases and 8 bases respectively, with 14 bases between them. CDR1 SGHDT and CDR2 YYEEEE come from the germline V gene. This CDR3 comprises 14 residues. Details on this clone: What it binds is not known.

Here immunoSEQ multiplex PCR was the method, and the copy in TCRdb shows in-frame clones only, minus some. The profile shows about 1.1 million clones, 75% to 85% of them singletons. Source material: memory CD4+ T cells from PBMCs. Subset here: CD45RA-negative fraction. This chain uses TRBV5-6 with TRBJ1-4; TRBD1 is a possible D gene (5 bases). The TCR was taken from a man between 18 and 29 years old in good health. Some clones in this sample may be carry-over from other donors' samples. The CDR3 DNA reads TGTGCCAGCAGCTCGGGGGATAGGCGGGAAAAACTGTTTTTT. Protein: CASSSGDRREKLFF.